Below are 6 T cell receptor beta chains sequenced from a single sample in a study of blood T cell repertoires in COVID-19 (dated by TCRdb to 2018 to 2021). Library prep was done by the immunoSEQ multiplex PCR assay. What TCRdb holds here is the immuneACCESS table cut down to in-frame rearrangements. Part of the clones is not present; checked against another copy, under half of the missing clones reflect an unresolved V gene, and the others are unexplained. The sample profile shows roughly 380,000 clones; more than 85% of them were found once. The ten largest make up roughly 3% of the sample. Sequencing was done on a sample of PBMCs or T cells enriched from blood (not recorded which). These receptors were obtained from a woman aged 25 to 39 who had recovered from COVID-19.

The chain has TRBV3-1 (or the pseudogene TRBV3-2) and TRBJ1-6; D perhaps matches TRBD1 (6 bases). The CDR3 is made up of 13 amino acids. Trimming cost V 4 bases and J 8 bases, with 9 bases left between them. The germline V gene has CDR1 LGHDT and CDR2 YNNKEL (reference sequence). The CDR3: CASSRDTDSPLHF. CDR3 nucleotide sequence: TGTGCCAGCAGCCGGGACACGGATTCACCCCTCCACTTT.

The chain uses TRBV6-5 and TRBJ1-2, with D perhaps matching TRBD1 (6 bases). From germline, CDR1 is MNHEY and CDR2 SVGAGI. The CDR3 runs to 16 residues. Trimming pared 0 bases from V and 6 bases from J, leaving 17 bases between. The CDR3 DNA is TGTGCCAGCAGTTACTCTTCGGGTTCAGGGGCTGATGGCTACACCTTC. Its protein is CASSYSSGSGADGYTF.

The V gene is TRBV11-3, the J gene TRBJ2-7; perhaps TRBD2 as D (6 bases). The germline CDR1 and CDR2 sequences are SGHNT and YENEEA. Between the trimmed V and J ends, which lost 5 bases and 3 bases, there was a span of 11 bases. This CDR3 has 13 residues. The CDR3 nucleotides are TGTGCCAGCAGCCCGGGGGAGGACTACGAGCAGTACTTC. This translates into CASSPGEDYEQYF.

The chain combines TRBV27 with TRBJ2-7, with 12 bases identical to TRBD2. Trimming cost V 4 bases and J 12 bases; bases outside gene matches: 10. The CDR3 consists of 14 residues. Germline CDR1 is MNHEY and CDR2 is SMNVEV (reference sequence). The DNA of the CDR3 is TGTGCCAGCAGTTCACTAGCGGGGGGCCGGTATGCGTACTTC. Encoded protein: CASSSLAGGRYAYF.

The CDR3 reads CASSLTATNEKLFF. CDR3 coding DNA: TGCGCCAGCAGCTTAACAGCAACTAATGAAAAACTGTTTTTT. This chain links TRBV5-1 with TRBJ1-4, with D unresolved. Looked up from germline, CDR1 is SGHRS and CDR2 is YFSETQ. CDR3 size: 14 residues. Trimming took 2 bases from V and 0 from J, leaving 5 bases between them. The variable domain in full, completed from reference TRBV5-1 and TRBJ1-4, reads KAGVTQTPRYLIKTRGQQVTLSCSPISGHRSVSWYQQTPGQGLQFLFEYFSETQRNKGNFPGRFSGRQFSNSRSEMNVSTLELGDSALYLCASSLTATNEKLFFGSGTQLSVL.

This clone occurred once. The rearrangement links TRBV19 to TRBJ2-3; a weak D match, TRBD1 (6 bases). V was cut by 2 bases and J by 2 bases, with 8 bases left in between. The CDR3 spans 14 residues. Germline values: CDR1 LNHDA, CDR2 SQIVND (reference sequence). CDR3: CASSIQGPTDTQYF. The CDR3, as DNA: TGTGCCAGTAGTATACAGGGGCCCACAGATACGCAGTATTTT.